Each of the 29 T cell receptor beta chains below was sequenced from the same sample in a study of cytomegalovirus exposure and HLA in healthy donors. In the PCR, 60 Vbeta and 13 Jbeta primers were used. Measured with immunoSEQ multiplex PCR; TCRdb has only the in-frame clones, and not every one. Listed are 50,000 or so clones; around 26% falls within the top ten. The sequenced sample consisted of PBMCs. The receptor source for this set is a man in his forties in good health and CMV-seropositive.

This chain connects TRBV27 to TRBJ1-6; 9 bases line up with TRBD1. V gave up 5 bases and J gave up 9 bases; unmatched junction bases: 5. The CDR3 extends over 14 amino acids. Per germline, CDR1 MNHEY and CDR2 SMNVEV (reference sequence). This CDR3 is CASSKQDRGSPLHF. The CDR3, as DNA: TGTGCCAGCAGTAAACAGGACAGGGGTTCACCCCTCCACTTT.

The rearrangement joins TRBV6-1 to TRBJ2-7; D may be TRBD2 (6 bases). V lost 6 bases, J lost 0 bases, and 15 bases lay in between. The CDR3 totals 15 residues. The V gene's germline CDR1 is MNHNS and CDR2 SASEGT. The CDR3 here is CASSKDAGSSYEQYF. CDR3 nucleotide sequence: TGTGCCAGCAGCAAGGATGCGGGGAGCTCCTACGAGCAGTACTTC.

The chain combines TRBV7-2 with TRBJ2-7, with TRBD2 matching 9 bases. The CDR3 sequence is 15 residues long. Trimming removed 1 base from V and 4 bases from J; junction bases left unmatched: 5. Germline V lookup: CDR1 SGHTA, CDR2 FQGNSA. In nucleotides, the CDR3 is TGTGCCAGCAGCTTAGGGCTAGCGGGAAGGTACGAGCAGTACTTC. Encoded protein: CASSLGLAGRYEQYF. Looking up the rest from reference TRBV7-2 and TRBJ2-7 gives the full variable domain: GAGVSQSPSNKVTEKGKDVELRCDPISGHTALYWYRQSLGQGLEFLIYFQGNSAPDKSGLPSDRFSAERTGGSVSTLTIQRTQQEDSAVYLCASSLGLAGRYEQYFGPGTRLTVT.

The chain has TRBV30 and TRBJ2-2, with 10 positions matching TRBD1. Germline V gives CDR1 GTSNPN, CDR2 SVGIG (reference sequence). The junction had 8 bases not matched to a gene; V was cut back by 8 bases and J by 5 bases. CDR3 length: 14 amino acids. This CDR3 reads CASPGQGFTGELFF. The CDR3 coding sequence is TGTGCCAGCCCGGGACAGGGGTTTACCGGGGAGCTGTTTTTT.

The chain joins TRBV7-6 to TRBJ1-3; no firm D call. Germline lookup yields CDR1 SGHVS and CDR2 FNYEAQ. The V end lost 2 bases, the J end lost 0 bases, and 5 bases lay between the germline ends. This CDR3 comprises 14 residues. The CDR3 bases are TGTGCCAGCAGCTTATCCTACTCTGGAAACACCATATATTTT. Protein product: CASSLSYSGNTIYF.

A remark on this clone: The germline gene is not matched at one end of the junction; a read error may be the cause. The rearrangement joins TRBV28 to TRBJ2-1, with D perhaps matching TRBD2 (5 bases). Germline values: CDR1 MDHEN, CDR2 SYDVKM. CDR3 size: 13 residues. Here the CDR3 DNA reads TGTGCCATCGAGGCTAGCTCCGACAATGAGCAGTTCTTC. Protein: CAIEASSDNEQFF.

The chain links TRBV9 to TRBJ2-3; 9 bases are a match to TRBD1. The ends lost 4 bases at V and 2 bases at J; junction bases unmatched: 5. Germline assignment: CDR1 SGDLS and CDR2 YYNGEE. The CDR3 has 15 amino acids. In nucleotides, the CDR3 is TGTGCCAGCAGCCCCGGGACAGGGATCACAGATACGCAGTATTTT. Encoded protein: CASSPGTGITDTQYF. The variable domain in full, completed from reference TRBV9 and TRBJ2-3, reads DSGVTQTPKHLITATGQRVTLRCSPRSGDLSVYWYQQSLDQGLQFLIQYYNGEERAKGNILERFSAQQFPDLHSELNLSSLELGDSALYFCASSPGTGITDTQYFGPGTRLTVL.

The chain has TRBV30 and TRBJ1-4; D is undetermined. This CDR3 region has 12 residues. V was cut by 3 bases and J by 3 bases, with 5 bases left in between. CDR1 is GTSNPN, CDR2 SVGIG, per germline (reference sequence). CDR3 nucleotide sequence: TGTGCCTGGAGCAGGTCTAATGAAAAACTGTTTTTT. This gives the protein CAWSRSNEKLFF.

V and J are TRBV13 and TRBJ2-3; 7 positions agree with TRBD1. CDR1 and CDR2 (germline): PRHDT, FYEKMQ (reference sequence). This CDR3 comprises 13 residues. V trimming: 3 bases; J trimming: 6 bases; junction bases outside the gene matches: 3. As DNA, the CDR3 is TGTGCCAGCAGCTTGTACAGGGGTGATACGCAGTATTTT. Translating it yields CASSLYRGDTQYF.

The chain uses TRBV28 and TRBJ2-7; maybe TRBD2 (6 bases). Trimming took 2 bases from V and 6 from J, leaving 14 bases between them. CDR1 and CDR2 from the germline V gene are MDHEN and SYDVKM. This CDR3 comprises 14 residues. CDR3: CASSLGREVCEQYF. The DNA of the CDR3 is TGTGCCAGCAGTTTAGGCAGGGAGGTTTGCGAGCAGTACTTC.

The gene calls are TRBV5-8 and TRBJ1-3; D is unresolved. Trimming took off 0 bases at V and 0 bases at J, with 10 bases between the two ends. The V gene's germline CDR1 is SGHTS and CDR2 YDEGEE. The CDR3 consists of 16 residues. Here the CDR3 reads CASSLGAGGSGNTIYF. In DNA form, the CDR3 reads TGTGCCAGCAGCTTGGGGGCCGGAGGCTCTGGAAACACCATATATTTT.

The chain has TRBV7-2 and TRBJ1-2, with D maybe TRBD1 (6 bases). Germline V gives CDR1 SGHTA, CDR2 FQGNSA. V was cut by 4 bases and J by 4 bases, with 10 bases left in between. The CDR3 loop spans 13 amino acids. CDR3 amino acids: CASSSRDIYGYTF. CDR3 in DNA: TGTGCCAGCAGCTCTCGGGACATCTATGGCTACACCTTC.

With regard to this clone: The same CDR3 arises from other DNA sequences in this sample as well. The V and J genes are TRBV7-9 and TRBJ2-7; D unclear. This CDR3 comprises 13 residues. Trimming removed 5 bases from V and 2 bases from J, with 10 bases in between. Germline CDR1 SEHNR, CDR2 FQNEAQ (reference sequence). The chain's CDR3 is CASSPDTPYEQYF. The CDR3 bases are TGTGCCAGCAGCCCTGACACCCCCTACGAGCAGTACTTC.

The V gene is TRBV9, the J gene TRBJ2-1; D is perhaps TRBD2 (5 bases). Trimming left V 1 base short and J 7 bases short, with 15 bases between. Per germline, CDR1 SGDLS and CDR2 YYNGEE. There are 15 residues in the CDR3. DNA of the CDR3: TGTGCCAGCAGCGTATCATTCACCCCGGGGAATGAGCAGTTCTTC. Encoded protein: CASSVSFTPGNEQFF. The full variable domain, in which reference TRBV9 and TRBJ2-1 provide the parts outside the CDR3, is DSGVTQTPKHLITATGQRVTLRCSPRSGDLSVYWYQQSLDQGLQFLIQYYNGEERAKGNILERFSAQQFPDLHSELNLSSLELGDSALYFCASSVSFTPGNEQFFGPGTRLTVL.

The chain combines TRBV6-5 with TRBJ2-5, with 11 bases that match TRBD2. With V trimmed by 9 bases and J by 5 bases, 8 bases remained unmatched. The CDR3 length is 14 residues. Germline-derived CDR1 and CDR2 are MNHEY and SVGAGI. For the CDR3, the DNA is TGTGCCAGGGATAGCGGGAGGGGAGGGGAGACCCAGTACTTC. Translating gives CARDSGRGGETQYF.

J is TRBJ1-2 and V is TRBV2; 7 bases line up with TRBD1. The CDR3 consists of 14 residues. The junction had 7 bases not matched to a gene; V was cut back by 5 bases and J by 4 bases. The germline V gene encodes CDR1 SNHLY and CDR2 FYNNEI. The CDR3 nucleotides are TGTGCCAGCAGTTCAACGGGACAGAGCTATGGCTACACCTTC. Its protein product is CASSSTGQSYGYTF. The full variable domain, in which reference TRBV2 and TRBJ1-2 provide the parts outside the CDR3, is EPEVTQTPSHQVTQMGQEVILRCVPISNHLYFYWYRQILGQKVEFLVSFYNNEISEKSEIFDDQFSVERPDGSNFTLKIRSTKLEDSAMYFCASSSTGQSYGYTFGSGTRLTVV.

J is TRBJ2-1 and V is TRBV28, with TRBD2 identical over 8 bases. This CDR3 has 16 residues. Germline lookup yields CDR1 MDHEN and CDR2 SYDVKM. V lost 8 bases and J lost 6; bases outside the gene matches: 15. The CDR3 sequence: CASVTFLGTRSNEQFF. The CDR3 DNA reads as TGTGCCAGCGTAACCTTCCTCGGGACTAGATCCAATGAGCAGTTCTTC.

The chain joins TRBV7-8 to TRBJ2-7; TRBD1 might be the D (6 bases). Trimming took off 6 bases at V and 0 bases at J, with 15 bases between the two ends. Germline V gives CDR1 SGHVS, CDR2 FQNEAQ. The CDR3 runs to 15 residues. Here the CDR3 reads CASRGTGFSSYEQYF. The CDR3 bases are TGTGCCAGCAGGGGCACAGGGTTCTCCTCCTACGAGCAGTACTTC.

The chain couples TRBV28 to TRBJ2-4; D might be TRBD2 (6 bases). CDR1 MDHEN and CDR2 SYDVKM come from the germline V gene. This CDR3 comprises 20 residues. Trimming left V 5 bases short and J 0 bases short, with 26 bases between. The CDR3, as DNA: TGTGCCAGCAGTCTGAGCGGGCAGCGCCAATTCCCCAAAGCCAAAAACATTCAGTACTTC. Translated, it gives CASSLSGQRQFPKAKNIQYF.

The V gene is TRBV30, the J gene TRBJ1-4; 7 nucleotides match TRBD1. Germline assignment: CDR1 GTSNPN and CDR2 SVGIG (reference sequence). This CDR3 has 14 residues. The V gene end was trimmed by 3 bases and the J gene end by 5 bases; junction bases not matched to a gene: 6. The CDR3 DNA follows: TGTGCCTGGAGGCGACAGGGAGGAAATGAAAAACTGTTTTTT. This translates into CAWRRQGGNEKLFF.

DNA of the CDR3: TGCAGCGTCTACCACGGTTCCTACGAGCAGTACTTC. It encodes CSVYHGSYEQYF. The rearrangement uses TRBV29-1 and TRBJ2-7; unclear D gene. The CDR3 covers 12 residues. With 6 bases removed from V and 1 base from J, the gap between germline ends came to 10 bases. The germline gives CDR1 SQVTM, CDR2 ANQGSEA.

The chain couples TRBV6-1 to TRBJ2-3; 12 bases agree with TRBD2. Germline V lookup: CDR1 MNHNS, CDR2 SASEGT. With V trimmed by 1 base and J by 5 bases, 1 base remained unmatched. The length of the CDR3 is 15 residues. CDR3: CASSEGLAGVDTQYF. Here the CDR3 DNA reads TGTGCCAGCAGTGAAGGACTAGCGGGAGTAGATACGCAGTATTTT.

This chain links TRBV5-1 with TRBJ2-7; the D is unclear. The CDR3 has 13 residues. The V end lost 0 bases, the J end lost 3 bases, and 7 bases lay between the germline ends. Germline-derived CDR1 and CDR2 are SGHRS and YFSETQ. The CDR3 sequence is CASSLVASYEQYF. For the CDR3, the DNA is TGCGCCAGCAGCTTGGTGGCCAGCTACGAGCAGTACTTC.

Notes on this clone: An end of the junction does not agree with germline; a read error may underlie this. This chain links TRBV7-2 with TRBJ1-6; TRBD1 matches at 7 bases. Germline V lookup: CDR1 SGHTA, CDR2 FQGNSA. The CDR3 totals 12 residues. CDR3 region: CASSFIWGQPFF. CDR3 DNA: TGTGCCAGCAGCTTTATCTGGGGACAGCCATTCTTT.

Concerning this clone: A junction end diverges from the germline sequence, so it may reflect a read error. The chain is built from TRBV6-6 and TRBJ1-1, with D hard to call. The CDR3 sequence is 11 residues long. CDR1 MNHNY and CDR2 SVGAGI come from the germline V gene (reference sequence). The CDR3 bases are TGTGCCAGCAGCCCCACGTCTGAGGCTTTCTTT. Its translation: CASSPTSEAFF.

The V gene is TRBV29-1, the J gene TRBJ1-4, with 8 bases identical to TRBD1. Germline V gene lookup returns CDR1 SQVTM and CDR2 ANQGSEA. V lost 6 bases and J lost 8; bases outside the gene matches: 14. The CDR3 spans 15 residues. The CDR3 reads CSVWTLTGGEEKLFF. Here the CDR3 DNA reads TGCAGCGTGTGGACCCTTACAGGGGGTGAAGAAAAACTGTTTTTT.

This chain joins TRBV7-3 and TRBJ2-1; D not certain. V dropped 3 bases and J dropped 7 bases, with 10 bases sitting between them. Germline V CDR1 and CDR2: SGHTA, FQGTGA. The CDR3 sequence is 13 residues long. DNA for the CDR3: TGTGCCAGCAGCTTGACATCCCGGAATGAGCAGTTCTTC. This gives the protein CASSLTSRNEQFF.

The gene calls are TRBV5-1 and TRBJ2-7; 13 bases line up with TRBD2. This CDR3 comprises 15 residues. Germline values: CDR1 SGHRS, CDR2 YFSETQ. Losses at the gene ends were 4 bases for V and 3 bases for J; bases not matched to a gene: 4. In nucleotides, the CDR3 is TGCGCCAGCAGCGCGGGACTAGCGGGGAACTACGAGCAGTACTTC. This translates into CASSAGLAGNYEQYF.

The V and J genes are TRBV6-1 and TRBJ2-7; D is uncertain. The CDR3 is made up of 12 amino acids. Deletions cut 3 bases from V and 3 bases from J, with 6 bases between. The germline gives CDR1 MNHNS, CDR2 SASEGT. CDR3 region: CASSERGYEQYF. DNA for the CDR3: TGTGCCAGCAGTGAGAGAGGCTACGAGCAGTACTTC.